Below, 32 T cell receptor beta chains from the same sample are listed, as sequenced in a study of T cell repertoires in cytomegalovirus infection. No antigens are known for them. TCRdb itself ran the reads through MiXCR, one entry per CDR3 protein. Among 570,000 or so distinct CDR3 sequences listed, around two fifths were seen once. This specimen consisted of cultured PBMCs, obtained from culture after CMV antigen stimulation. These receptors all stem from a human donor in good health (CMV status not recorded). Some clones in this sample may be carry-over from other donors' samples.

The chain links TRBV7-6 to TRBJ1-1; D unresolved. Trimming took off 2 bases at V and 1 base at J, with 8 bases between the two ends. CDR1 is SGHVS and CDR2 is FNYEAQ in the germline V gene. This CDR3 is built from 14 residues. The CDR3 region is CASSLLGRNTEAFF. In nucleotides, the CDR3 is TGTGCCAGCAGCTTACTAGGGAGGAACACTGAAGCTTTCTTT.

The chain is built from TRBV7-2 and TRBJ2-3, with D possibly matching TRBD2 (5 bases). The length of the CDR3 is 16 residues. Per the germline V gene, CDR1 is SGHTA and CDR2 is FQGNSA. Between the trimmed V and J ends, which lost 1 base and 3 bases, there was a span of 14 bases. Written as DNA, the CDR3 is TGTGCCAGCAGCTTAGTCGTTAGTGAGGGAACAGATACGCAGTATTTT. Translation gives CASSLVVSEGTDTQYF.

The chain has TRBV4-1 and TRBJ2-1; D gene ambiguous. V lost 5 bases, J lost 8 bases, and 13 bases lay in between. Germline loops: CDR1 MGHRA, CDR2 YSYEKL. This CDR3 has 13 residues. The CDR3 protein is CASSSSRLDEQFF. As DNA, the CDR3 is TGCGCCAGCAGCAGCTCTAGGTTGGATGAGCAGTTCTTC.

The V and J genes are TRBV7-6 and TRBJ2-1; 7 bases are a match to TRBD1. Losses at the gene ends were 0 bases for V and 13 bases for J; bases not matched to a gene: 3. The germline V gene encodes CDR1 SGHVS and CDR2 FNYEAQ. The CDR3 spans 12 residues. In DNA form, the CDR3 reads TGTGCCAGCAGCTTAGCCCCAGGGGGACAGTTCTTC. This translates into CASSLAPGGQFF.

This sequence joins TRBV10-2 and TRBJ2-1; 7 bases map to TRBD2. V lost 7 bases, J lost 3 bases, and 6 bases stayed unmatched. This CDR3 has 14 residues. Germline assignment: CDR1 WSHSY and CDR2 SAAADI. The CDR3 here is CASTRAGDYNEQFF. The CDR3 DNA follows: TGCGCCAGCACCCGGGCGGGAGACTACAATGAGCAGTTCTTC.

The chain is built from TRBV7-2 and TRBJ2-7, with D perhaps TRBD2 (5 bases). CDR1 and CDR2 from the germline V gene are SGHTA and FQGNSA. The CDR3 has 15 amino acids. The V end lost 2 bases, the J end lost 0 bases, and 11 bases lay between the germline ends. CDR3 sequence reads: CASSLMAGDSYEQYF. Written as DNA, the CDR3 is TGTGCCAGCAGCTTAATGGCGGGTGACTCCTACGAGCAGTACTTC.

The chain combines TRBV12-3 or TRBV12-4 with TRBJ2-1; TRBD2 matches at 14 bases. The trim removed 4 bases at V and 9 bases at J, leaving 5 bases unmatched. This CDR3 spans 15 amino acids. CDR3 protein: CASSWGLAGDVEQFF. CDR3 in DNA: TGTGCCAGCAGTTGGGGACTAGCGGGAGACGTTGAGCAGTTCTTC.

The chain joins TRBV12-3 or TRBV12-4 to TRBJ2-2, with D unresolved. This CDR3 region has 14 residues. Trimming took 3 bases from V and 0 from J, leaving 5 bases between them. The DNA for the CDR3 is TGTGCCAGCAGTTTCCTGACGAACACCGGGGAGCTGTTTTTT. This translates into CASSFLTNTGELFF.

This clonotype was observed a handful of times. The chain carries TRBV18 and TRBJ1-1; D is possibly TRBD1 (6 bases). From germline, CDR1 is KGHSH and CDR2 LQKENI. The length of the CDR3 is 13 residues. The V and J ends lost 6 bases and 7 bases respectively, with 15 bases between them. CDR3 loop: CASSPGRDIEAFF. CDR3 coding DNA: TGTGCCAGCTCCCCAGGCAGGGACATTGAAGCTTTCTTT.

Only a few counts were recorded for this clonotype. The chain couples TRBV7-2 to TRBJ2-7; the D gene is possibly TRBD2 (5 bases). The CDR3 spans 15 residues. V dropped 5 bases and J dropped 2 bases, with 16 bases sitting between them. Germline V CDR1 and CDR2: SGHTA, FQGNSA. The CDR3 protein is CASSIMWGAPYEQYF. DNA of the CDR3: TGTGCCAGCAGCATCATGTGGGGAGCCCCCTACGAGCAGTACTTC.

The chain carries TRBV20-1 and TRBJ2-1, with 7 positions matching TRBD2. CDR1 and CDR2 (germline): DFQATT, SNEGSKA (reference sequence). The CDR3 loop spans 14 amino acids. The ends lost 1 base at V and 9 bases at J; junction bases unmatched: 9. As DNA, the CDR3 is TGCAGTGCTAGAGGGTCGGCGGGAGAAGGTGAGCAGTTCTTC. This encodes CSARGSAGEGEQFF.

This clonotype was seen at least ten times. The chain couples TRBV7-2 to TRBJ1-5; no definite D call. Trimming took 1 base from V and 4 from J, leaving 8 bases between them. Germline loops: CDR1 SGHTA, CDR2 FQGNSA. The CDR3 is made up of 14 amino acids. In DNA, the CDR3 is TGTGCCAGCAGCTTAGTCCCGGGGAATCAGCCCCAGCATTTT. It encodes CASSLVPGNQPQHF.

The chain links TRBV27 to TRBJ1-6; D is perhaps TRBD1 (5 bases). The V and J ends lost 6 bases and 9 bases respectively, with 18 bases between them. Germline assignment: CDR1 MNHEY and CDR2 SMNVEV (reference sequence). The CDR3 length is 15 residues. CDR3 protein: CASSPRGVGGSPLHF. For the CDR3, the DNA is TGTGCCAGCAGCCCGAGAGGGGTTGGCGGTTCACCCCTCCACTTT.

This clonotype has ten or more counts. This chain uses TRBV7-2 with TRBJ1-4, with a tentative D call TRBD1 (5 bases). The CDR3 has 18 residues. Trimming removed 5 bases at V and 3 bases at J, with 22 bases between. Germline-derived CDR1 and CDR2 are SGHTA and FQGNSA. Here the CDR3 DNA reads TGTGCCAGCAGCCCCCCTCGGGGCACCTATTCTTCTAATGAAAAACTGTTTTTT. Protein: CASSPPRGTYSSNEKLFF.

This clonotype was counted a few times. The V and J genes are TRBV12-3 or TRBV12-4 and TRBJ2-1; D may be TRBD1 (7 bases). This CDR3 is 12 amino acids long. V gave up 6 bases and J gave up 15 bases, with 18 bases separating them. The CDR3 region is CASRRTDREAFF. The CDR3 DNA reads TGTGCCAGCAGAAGAACCGACAGGGAGGCGTTCTTC.

This clonotype has more than one count but fewer than ten. This chain uses TRBV7-2 with TRBJ1-2; TRBD1 aligns across 8 bases. The junction had 7 bases not matched to a gene; V was cut back by 5 bases and J by 8 bases. Germline CDR1 SGHTA, CDR2 FQGNSA. The CDR3 spans 13 residues. CDR3 nucleotides: TGTGCCAGCAGCCCCCAGGGGGCAGAAGGCTACACCTTC. It codes for CASSPQGAEGYTF.

This clonotype was recorded a few times. The V gene is TRBV2, the J gene TRBJ1-2; D is unresolved. Germline V gene data show CDR1 as SNHLY and CDR2 as FYNNEI. The CDR3 is 15 amino acids. The V and J ends lost 2 bases and 4 bases respectively, with 14 bases between them. In nucleotides, the CDR3 is TGTGCCAGCAGTGAAAGAGCCCGAGCTATCTATGGCTACACCTTC. Its translation: CASSERARAIYGYTF.

The chain uses TRBV19 and TRBJ2-3, with a weak D call TRBD1 (6 bases). CDR3 length: 13 amino acids. The V gene's germline CDR1 is LNHDA and CDR2 SQIVND (reference sequence). V lost 7 bases and J lost 3, with 11 bases in between. The DNA for the CDR3 is TGTGCCAGTAAACAGGGCGCTACAGATACGCAGTATTTT. As protein: CASKQGATDTQYF.

This clonotype was found many times. V is TRBV7-2 and J is TRBJ2-7; tentatively, D is TRBD1 (6 bases). CDR1 and CDR2 from the germline V gene are SGHTA and FQGNSA. V lost 3 bases, J lost 3 bases, and 9 bases lay in between. This CDR3 region has 13 residues. CDR3 loop: CASSFLGGYEQYF. CDR3 nucleotide sequence: TGTGCCAGCAGCTTTTTAGGGGGCTACGAGCAGTACTTC.

This clonotype was found a few times. This chain links TRBV7-9 with TRBJ2-1; D gene unclear. CDR3 length: 16 residues. V was clipped by 2 bases and J by 0 bases, with 11 bases between them. Germline CDR1 and CDR2: SEHNR and FQNEAQ (reference sequence). The CDR3 protein is CASSLHWGRSYNEQFF. The CDR3 region has the DNA TGTGCCAGCAGCTTACATTGGGGTCGCTCCTACAATGAGCAGTTCTTC.

This clonotype showed up just a few times. The chain uses TRBV4-2 and TRBJ2-3; D is possibly TRBD2 (5 bases). CDR3 length: 15 residues. Trimming removed 1 base at V and 6 bases at J, with 14 bases between. Germline V gene data show CDR1 as LGHNA and CDR2 as YNFKEQ. DNA for the CDR3: TGTGCCAGCAGCCAAGGGCGTAGCAGAGGGGATACGCAGTATTTT. It yields the protein CASSQGRSRGDTQYF.

The rearrangement links TRBV19 to TRBJ2-4, with 7 bases aligning to TRBD2. The CDR3 has 14 amino acids. Germline CDR1 and CDR2: LNHDA and SQIVND (reference sequence). The trim removed 7 bases at V and 8 bases at J, leaving 11 bases unmatched. The CDR3 coding sequence is TGTGCCAGTAAAGCGGGATCCCCTCTGGACATTCAGTACTTC. Its protein product is CASKAGSPLDIQYF.

V usage is TRBV5-4 and J usage is TRBJ1-1; D is unresolved. The ends were cut back, 0 bases at V and 1 base at J, with 7 bases in the middle. Germline CDR1 and CDR2: SGHNT and YYREEE (reference sequence). CDR3 length: 14 residues. CDR3 coding DNA: TGTGCCAGCAGCTTGGTAGAGCGGAACACTGAAGCTTTCTTT. It encodes CASSLVERNTEAFF. Complete variable domain (other parts from reference TRBV5-4 and TRBJ1-1): ETGVTQSPTHLIKTRGQQVTLRCSSQSGHNTVSWYQQALGQGPQFIFQYYREEENGRGNFPPRFSGLQFPNYSSELNVNALELDDSALYLCASSLVERNTEAFFGQGTRLTVV.

The chain is built from TRBV12-3 or TRBV12-4 and TRBJ2-3; tentative D call: TRBD2 (6 bases). Trimming pared 2 bases from V and 0 bases from J, leaving 15 bases between. This CDR3 spans 17 amino acids. The CDR3 bases are TGTGCCAGCAGTTTATCAGTGAGGCGGGATAGCACAGATACGCAGTATTTT. It encodes CASSLSVRRDSTDTQYF.

V is TRBV6-1 and J is TRBJ2-2; D unresolved. The CDR3 has 15 residues. In germline, CDR1 is MNHNS, CDR2 SASEGT. The ends were cut back, 2 bases at V and 0 bases at J, with 7 bases in the middle. CDR3 coding DNA: TGTGCCAGCAGTGAATTGTGGCCGAACACCGGGGAGCTGTTTTTT. This encodes CASSELWPNTGELFF.

This sequence joins TRBV6-1 and TRBJ1-2; a weak D match, TRBD1 (5 bases). The CDR3 runs 12 residues. Trimming cost V 8 bases and J 6 bases, with 13 bases left between them. Germline V gives CDR1 MNHNS, CDR2 SASEGT. As DNA, the CDR3 is TGTGCCAGCCGCCCCGGGGGTGATGGCTACACCTTC. This encodes CASRPGGDGYTF.

The chain couples TRBV5-1 to TRBJ1-6; the match to TRBD1 covers 8 bases. Per the germline V gene, CDR1 is SGHRS and CDR2 is YFSETQ. The junction had 8 bases not matched to a gene; V was cut back by 0 bases and J by 9 bases. This CDR3 spans 16 amino acids. CDR3 amino acids: CASSLAPQGASSPLHF. The DNA for the CDR3 is TGCGCCAGCAGCTTGGCCCCCCAGGGGGCTTCTTCACCCCTCCACTTT.

V gene TRBV20-1 combines with J gene TRBJ1-1; TRBD1 aligns across 7 bases. Germline V gives CDR1 DFQATT, CDR2 SNEGSKA (reference sequence). Germline trimming cut 5 bases from V and 2 bases from J; bases unmatched to any gene: 8. The CDR3 runs 14 residues. CDR3 sequence: CSASNDRDNTEAFF. Written as DNA, the CDR3 is TGCAGTGCTTCGAATGACAGGGATAACACTGAAGCTTTCTTT.

The chain's CDR3 is CASSLTTSGRTQETQYF. The CDR3, as DNA: TGTGCCAGCAGTCTGACGACTAGCGGGAGAACGCAAGAGACCCAGTACTTC. The chain carries TRBV6-5 and TRBJ2-5; 12 bases match TRBD2. Trimming removed 5 bases from V and 2 bases from J; junction bases left unmatched: 9. Germline V CDR1 and CDR2: MNHEY, SVGAGI. The CDR3 extends over 17 amino acids.

The sample holds one count of this clonotype. The rearrangement links TRBV29-1 to TRBJ2-1; TRBD2 matches 14 bases. CDR3 length equals 15 residues. Germline V lookup: CDR1 SQVTM, CDR2 ANQGSEA. Trimming cost V 6 bases and J 3 bases; bases outside gene matches: 4. This CDR3 is CSVWGTSGSYNEQFF. The CDR3 DNA sequence: TGCAGCGTCTGGGGGACTAGCGGGAGCTACAATGAGCAGTTCTTC.

This clonotype was found a few times. CDR3 coding DNA: TGTGCCAGCAGCGTTAGAGCGGGCACCGGGGAGCTGTTTTTT. It specifies CASSVRAGTGELFF. The genes are TRBV7-2 and TRBJ2-2, with D possibly TRBD2 on 6 matching bases. V was trimmed by 5 bases and J by 4 bases, leaving 11 bases between them. Per germline, CDR1 SGHTA and CDR2 FQGNSA. This CDR3 contains 14 residues.

This sequence joins TRBV6-2 or TRBV6-3 and TRBJ2-1; 14 positions match TRBD2. Germline CDR1 and CDR2: MNHEY and SVGEGT. This CDR3 is 14 amino acids long. The ends lost 6 bases at V and 9 bases at J; junction bases unmatched: 4. The CDR3 nucleotides are TGTGCCAGCAGATCCGGGACTAGCGGGAGTGAGCAGTTCTTC. Its translation: CASRSGTSGSEQFF.